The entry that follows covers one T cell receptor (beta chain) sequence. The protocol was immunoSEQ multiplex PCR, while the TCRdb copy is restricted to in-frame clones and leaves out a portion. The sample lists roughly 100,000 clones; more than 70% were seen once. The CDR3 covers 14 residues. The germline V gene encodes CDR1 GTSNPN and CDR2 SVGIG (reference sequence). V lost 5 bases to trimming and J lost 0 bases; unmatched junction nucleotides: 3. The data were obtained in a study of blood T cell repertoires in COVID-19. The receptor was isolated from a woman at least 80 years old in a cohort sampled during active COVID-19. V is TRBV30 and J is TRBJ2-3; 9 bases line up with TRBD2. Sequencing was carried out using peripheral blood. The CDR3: CAWGSGGSTDTQYF. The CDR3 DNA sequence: TGTGCCTGGGGGAGCGGGGGGAGCACAGATACGCAGTATTTT.